This is a list of T cell receptor beta chains from one sample in a study of OX40 agonist ivuxolimab in advanced cancers. The protocol was immunoSEQ multiplex PCR, while the TCRdb copy is restricted to in-frame clones and leaves out a portion. The top ten hold about 0.6% of the sample, which has some 80,000 clones, roughly 92% seen once. The sequencing here drew on CD4+ or CD8+ T cells sorted from blood, taken in a trial of the OX40 agonist ivuxolimab. Source of these receptors: an adult with an advanced solid tumor such as melanoma, head and neck, liver or kidney cancer. The CDR3 runs from the conserved cysteine through the conserved F or W. Each record gives: V gene, J gene, clone size, CDR3 protein. Clone size is given for some rows only: seen once, a few or many times, or a class if the clone is expanded.

v_call: TRBV27
j_call: TRBJ1-3
clone_size: .
cdr3_aa: CASGERQGGFSGNTIYF

v_call: TRBV6-6
j_call: TRBJ1-2
clone_size: .
cdr3_aa: CASNLGGVEGGYTF

v_call: TRBV7-9
j_call: TRBJ1-2
clone_size: .
cdr3_aa: CASSPDRGDGYGYTF

v_call: TRBV6-6
j_call: TRBJ2-6
clone_size: .
cdr3_aa: CASSLGATGANVLTF

v_call: TRBV25-1
j_call: TRBJ2-2
clone_size: .
cdr3_aa: CASSGVGTGELFF

v_call: TRBV5-1
j_call: TRBJ2-2
clone_size: once
cdr3_aa: CASSLGTVGTGELFF

v_call: TRBV2
j_call: TRBJ2-7
clone_size: .
cdr3_aa: CASRPGAGGANEQYF

v_call: TRBV4-1
j_call: TRBJ1-4
clone_size: .
cdr3_aa: CASSQLDAGGAGKLFF

v_call: TRBV6-1
j_call: TRBJ1-1
clone_size: .
cdr3_aa: CASSQNGGSRTEAFF

v_call: TRBV5-1
j_call: TRBJ2-3
clone_size: .
cdr3_aa: CASSFRGGNADTQYF

v_call: TRBV20-1
j_call: TRBJ1-2
clone_size: once
cdr3_aa: CSARGGHGYTF

v_call: TRBV10-3
j_call: TRBJ1-1
clone_size: .
cdr3_aa: CAIMSNQGLGNTEAFF

v_call: TRBV6-5
j_call: TRBJ1-3
clone_size: .
cdr3_aa: CASSQTGRRENTIYF

v_call: TRBV21-1
j_call: TRBJ1-1
clone_size: .
cdr3_aa: CASSKVRSGNTEAFF

v_call: TRBV2
j_call: TRBJ1-1
clone_size: .
cdr3_aa: CASQRTGGMNTEAFF

v_call: TRBV6-1
j_call: TRBJ1-1
clone_size: .
cdr3_aa: CASHPDIRLNTEAFF

v_call: TRBV5-1
j_call: TRBJ2-6
clone_size: .
cdr3_aa: CASSFWSGANVLTF

v_call: TRBV5-1
j_call: TRBJ2-1
clone_size: once
cdr3_aa: CASSQLAGGNNEQFF

v_call: TRBV7-9
j_call: TRBJ1-4
clone_size: .
cdr3_aa: CASSSQGANEKLFF

v_call: TRBV7-8
j_call: TRBJ1-2
clone_size: .
cdr3_aa: CASSLEASNYGYTF

v_call: TRBV5-6
j_call: TRBJ2-7
clone_size: .
cdr3_aa: CASSSPEATKQYF

v_call: TRBV10-2
j_call: TRBJ2-7
clone_size: .
cdr3_aa: CASKGSSYEQYF

v_call: TRBV19
j_call: TRBJ1-2
clone_size: .
cdr3_aa: CASSIPDGRSGGYTF

v_call: TRBV7-8
j_call: TRBJ2-3
clone_size: .
cdr3_aa: CASSLGPSTDTQYF

v_call: TRBV5-1
j_call: TRBJ2-3
clone_size: .
cdr3_aa: CASSLGSTGDTQYF

v_call: TRBV6-5
j_call: TRBJ1-2
clone_size: .
cdr3_aa: CASSDPGQSYGYTF

v_call: TRBV6-5
j_call: TRBJ1-3
clone_size: .
cdr3_aa: CASSRDGLSGNTIYF

v_call: TRBV6-5
j_call: TRBJ2-7
clone_size: .
cdr3_aa: CASSRTGTGAYEQYF

v_call: TRBV6-1
j_call: TRBJ2-2
clone_size: .
cdr3_aa: CASSEWGSGELFF

v_call: TRBV4-1
j_call: TRBJ1-6
clone_size: .
cdr3_aa: CASSLVPGQGLSNSPLHF

v_call: TRBV10-1
j_call: TRBJ1-1
clone_size: .
cdr3_aa: CASSAWAKNFEAFF

v_call: TRBV27
j_call: TRBJ2-2
clone_size: .
cdr3_aa: CASSFRSPLTGELFF

v_call: TRBV6-5
j_call: TRBJ2-3
clone_size: .
cdr3_aa: CASSGSRGTDTQYF

v_call: TRBV11-3
j_call: TRBJ2-3
clone_size: few
cdr3_aa: CASSPPVGGFTDTQYF

v_call: TRBV19
j_call: TRBJ1-4
clone_size: .
cdr3_aa: CASTVPGGEKLFF

v_call: TRBV9
j_call: TRBJ2-1
clone_size: .
cdr3_aa: CASSINPGADEQFF

v_call: TRBV7-8
j_call: TRBJ1-5
clone_size: .
cdr3_aa: CASSRDRDNQPQHF

v_call: TRBV30
j_call: TRBJ1-1
clone_size: .
cdr3_aa: CAWSLGLIAFF

v_call: TRBV30
j_call: TRBJ2-1
clone_size: .
cdr3_aa: CAWTGATEQFF

v_call: TRBV6-5
j_call: TRBJ1-4
clone_size: .
cdr3_aa: CASTNSGEKLFF

v_call: TRBV27
j_call: TRBJ2-5
clone_size: .
cdr3_aa: CASRRTAQETQYF

v_call: TRBV6-4
j_call: TRBJ2-3
clone_size: .
cdr3_aa: CASSRGGDLGTDTQYF

v_call: TRBV20-1
j_call: TRBJ1-2
clone_size: .
cdr3_aa: CSAHYGYTF

v_call: TRBV9
j_call: TRBJ1-2
clone_size: .
cdr3_aa: CASSVSGQYYYGYTF

v_call: TRBV6-5
j_call: TRBJ2-7
clone_size: medium-sized
cdr3_aa: CASSYRREVYEQYF

v_call: TRBV10-3
j_call: TRBJ1-2
clone_size: .
cdr3_aa: CASSARQAGYTF

v_call: TRBV11-2
j_call: TRBJ2-7
clone_size: .
cdr3_aa: CASSFGTGVYEQYF

v_call: TRBV9
j_call: TRBJ1-1
clone_size: .
cdr3_aa: CASSVEIGKGTEAFF

v_call: TRBV10-3
j_call: TRBJ1-5
clone_size: .
cdr3_aa: CAPCRGVGNQPQHF

v_call: TRBV9
j_call: TRBJ1-2
clone_size: once
cdr3_aa: CASSGRGHFGYTF

v_call: TRBV6-5
j_call: TRBJ1-4
clone_size: .
cdr3_aa: CASSQAGSGEKLFF

v_call: TRBV5-1
j_call: TRBJ1-4
clone_size: .
cdr3_aa: CASSRTGGVGSEEKLFF

v_call: TRBV10-3
j_call: TRBJ2-3
clone_size: .
cdr3_aa: CAIRGTSGVTDTQYF